The 17 T cell receptor beta chains below come from one sample, sequenced in a study of technical replicates of blood from a few donors. The protocol was immunoSEQ multiplex PCR, while the TCRdb copy is restricted to in-frame clones and leaves out a portion. The sample consists of roughly 100,000 clones, around 96% of them appearing once. The sequencing sample was made of T cells isolated from PBMCs. These receptors all come from a human donor in good health.

This clone was seen only once. CDR3 in amino acids: CASSVGWDYYEQYF. The CDR3 DNA follows: TGTGCCAGCAGCGTAGGGTGGGACTACTACGAGCAGTACTTC. The chain combines TRBV9 with TRBJ2-7; 7 bases align to TRBD2. The CDR3 has 14 residues. CDR1 and CDR2 (germline): SGDLS, YYNGEE. Losses at the gene ends were 0 bases for V and 3 bases for J; bases not matched to a gene: 3. Looking up the rest from reference TRBV9 and TRBJ2-7 gives the full variable domain: DSGVTQTPKHLITATGQRVTLRCSPRSGDLSVYWYQQSLDQGLQFLIQYYNGEERAKGNILERFSAQQFPDLHSELNLSSLELGDSALYFCASSVGWDYYEQYFGPGTRLTVT.

The chain recombines TRBV4-1 with TRBJ2-2; 10 bases line up with TRBD2. The CDR3 has 16 amino acids. The V gene's germline CDR1 is MGHRA and CDR2 YSYEKL. After removal of 6 bases from V and 3 bases from J, the junction contained 7 bases not matched to a gene. This chain's CDR3 is CASRGVGTSDTGELFF. The CDR3 nucleotides read TGCGCCAGCAGAGGCGTCGGGACTAGCGACACCGGGGAGCTGTTTTTT.

This sequence joins TRBV7-9 and TRBJ1-4; TRBD1 agrees at 8 bases. Germline CDR1 and CDR2: SEHNR and FQNEAQ (reference sequence). V shed 5 bases, J shed 6 bases, and the junction held 8 bases outside the gene matches. This CDR3 region has 15 residues. CDR3 nucleotides: TGTGCCAGCAGCCACGTTGACAGGGGATATGAAAAACTGTTTTTT. Translating gives CASSHVDRGYEKLFF.

The J gene is TRBJ1-1, the V gene TRBV27, with D tentatively TRBD1 (5 bases). The germline CDR1 and CDR2 sequences are MNHEY and SMNVEV (reference sequence). V lost 6 bases and J lost 1, with 12 bases in between. This CDR3 is 14 amino acids long. DNA for the CDR3: TGTGCCAGCAGCTCAGGGTTGGGGAACACTGAAGCTTTCTTT. The encoded protein is CASSSGLGNTEAFF.

The rearrangement joins TRBV2 to TRBJ2-3; maybe TRBD2 (6 bases). CDR1 is SNHLY and CDR2 is FYNNEI in the germline V gene. The CDR3 sequence is 15 residues long. V lost 7 bases, J lost 0 bases, and 14 bases lay in between. The CDR3: CASNHGGLSTDTQYF. As DNA, the CDR3 is TGTGCCAGCAACCACGGGGGATTGAGCACAGATACGCAGTATTTT.

CDR3 protein: CAWSANFYEQYF. DNA for the CDR3: TGTGCCTGGAGTGCTAACTTCTACGAGCAGTACTTC. The chain is built from TRBV30 and TRBJ2-7; D ambiguous. Deletions cut 1 base from V and 3 bases from J, with 7 bases between. Germline CDR1 GTSNPN, CDR2 SVGIG (reference sequence). This CDR3 comprises 12 residues.

This chain joins TRBV7-2 and TRBJ2-7, with 7 positions matching TRBD2. Germline lookup yields CDR1 SGHTA and CDR2 FQGNSA. The CDR3 has 16 amino acids. V trimming: 3 bases; J trimming: 5 bases; junction bases outside the gene matches: 13. The CDR3 DNA reads as TGTGCCAGCAGCTTCTGGGAGCGGGATTGGGAGAACGAGCAGTACTTC. Protein sequence: CASSFWERDWENEQYF.

This chain uses TRBV11-2 with TRBJ1-5, with 7 nucleotides matching TRBD1. Trimming removed 5 bases from V and 4 bases from J; junction bases left unmatched: 8. The germline gives CDR1 SGHAT, CDR2 FQNNGV. CDR3 length: 15 residues. The CDR3 nucleotides read TGTGCCAGCAGCCAAGACAGGGCGGCTAATCAGCCCCAGCATTTT. Translation gives CASSQDRAANQPQHF.

This clone was seen just once. The chain joins TRBV6-5 to TRBJ1-4; D might be TRBD1 (5 bases). CDR3 length: 14 residues. V dropped 6 bases and J dropped 7 bases, with 15 bases sitting between them. Per the germline V gene, CDR1 is MNHEY and CDR2 is SVGAGI. In nucleotides, the CDR3 is TGTGCCAGCAGCTCCGACAGTTCAGGTGAAAAACTGTTTTTT. Translating it yields CASSSDSSGEKLFF.

This chain uses TRBV18 with TRBJ1-1; D is possibly TRBD1 (5 bases). V was pared by 5 bases and J by 1 base, with 8 bases between. Germline CDR1 reads KGHSH; CDR2 reads LQKENI. The CDR3 contains 13 residues. The CDR3 DNA follows: TGTGCCAGCTCAGGGAGGGGGAACACTGAAGCTTTCTTT. It yields the protein CASSGRGNTEAFF.

This chain joins TRBV4-3 and TRBJ2-1, with a tentative D call TRBD2 (6 bases). V lost 3 bases, J lost 9 bases, and 9 bases lay in between. CDR1 LGHNA and CDR2 YSLEER come from the germline V gene. The CDR3 is 12 amino acids. The CDR3: CASSHWRGEQFF. The CDR3 DNA reads TGCGCCAGCAGCCATTGGAGGGGTGAGCAGTTCTTC.

V usage is TRBV4-1 and J usage is TRBJ1-3; TRBD1 matches 7 bases. V was clipped by 4 bases and J by 0 bases; unmatched bases: 3. The germline V gene has CDR1 MGHRA and CDR2 YSYEKL. The CDR3 spans 15 residues. The CDR3 here is CASSRGQDSGNTIYF. The CDR3 nucleotides read TGCGCCAGCAGCCGAGGACAGGACTCTGGAAACACCATATATTTT.

A single count supports this clone. The genes are TRBV13 and TRBJ1-1; possibly TRBD1 for D (5 bases). V was clipped by 1 base and J by 4 bases, with 16 bases between them. Germline CDR1 is PRHDT and CDR2 is FYEKMQ (reference sequence). The CDR3 loop spans 16 amino acids. The CDR3 is CASSLDAGIHSTEAFF. CDR3 nucleotide sequence: TGTGCCAGCAGCTTAGATGCAGGGATCCATTCCACTGAAGCTTTCTTT.

V and J are TRBV27 and TRBJ1-4; no clear D. V dropped 0 bases and J dropped 8 bases, with 7 bases sitting between them. Germline CDR1 and CDR2: MNHEY and SMNVEV (reference sequence). The CDR3 covers 13 residues. CDR3 amino acids: CASSLSIGEKLFF. The CDR3 DNA reads TGTGCCAGCAGTTTATCAATCGGGGAAAAACTGTTTTTT.

The rearrangement links TRBV6-5 to TRBJ1-2; 7 bases map to TRBD1. CDR1 and CDR2 (germline): MNHEY, SVGAGI. This CDR3 comprises 13 residues. Unmatched junction bases numbered 4, after V lost 6 bases and J lost 3 bases. CDR3 sequence (DNA): TGTGCCAGCAGCAGACAGGGAGACTATGGCTACACCTTC. Its protein is CASSRQGDYGYTF.

The rearrangement links TRBV29-1 to TRBJ2-2; D is ambiguous. CDR1 and CDR2 from the germline V gene are SQVTM and ANQGSEA. Trimming cost V 3 bases and J 1 base, with 9 bases left between them. The CDR3 is made up of 14 amino acids. CDR3 in DNA: TGCAGCGTTGATTTCACTATGAACACCGGGGAGCTGTTTTTT. This gives the protein CSVDFTMNTGELFF.

The gene calls are TRBV6-1 and TRBJ2-7; 7 nucleotides align to TRBD2. J was trimmed by 6 bases and V by 9 bases; bases with no gene match: 8. The CDR3 loop spans 12 amino acids. CDR1 is MNHNS, CDR2 SASEGT, per germline. The CDR3 spells CARTSPPSEQYF. The CDR3 DNA reads as TGTGCCAGGACTAGCCCACCATCCGAGCAGTACTTC.